Detailed here is one T cell receptor (beta chain). Its target is not known. This specimen belongs to a study of cytomegalovirus exposure and HLA in healthy donors. Study-wide points: Excluded: some indistinguishable V segments such as TRBV6-2 and TRBV6-3.

CDR3 length: 15 residues. CDR1 is MNHEY, CDR2 SVGAGI, per germline. The trim removed 6 bases at V and 6 bases at J, leaving 12 bases unmatched. The PCR used 60 Vbeta and 13 Jbeta primers. The protocol was immunoSEQ multiplex PCR, while the TCRdb copy is restricted to in-frame clones and leaves out a portion. The sample consists of 90,000 to 95,000 clones, 81% of them appearing once. The receptor was isolated from a girl aged 2-10 years in good health and CMV-seropositive. The sequenced sample consisted of PBMCs. This chain connects TRBV6-5 to TRBJ2-7, with 9 bases lining up with TRBD1. The CDR3, as DNA: TGTGCCAGCAGGACAGGGGGGTGGAGTCGGAGCGAGCAGTACTTC. Its translation is CASRTGGWSRSEQYF.